Shown below are 18 T cell receptor beta chains from a single sample sequenced in a study of blood T cell repertoires in COVID-19. Sequencing used immunoSEQ multiplex PCR; TCRdb keeps in-frame clones, though not all of them. The data contain over 400,000 clones, 75% to 90% of them singletons. The sequenced sample was PBMCs or T cells enriched from blood (not recorded which). The receptors come from a woman aged 55-70 years who had recovered from COVID-19.

The genes are TRBV7-6 and TRBJ1-5, with TRBD1 identical over 8 bases. Germline CDR1 is SGHVS and CDR2 is FNYEAQ. This CDR3 contains 16 residues. J lost 4 bases, V lost 1 base, and 6 bases had no gene match. CDR3: CASSLDRGRTNQPQHF. Written as DNA, the CDR3 is TGTGCCAGCAGCTTAGACAGGGGGAGAACGAATCAGCCCCAGCATTTT.

The chain couples TRBV9 to TRBJ1-6; 9 nucleotides align to TRBD1. V dropped 0 bases and J dropped 14; count of bases not matched to a gene: 12. The length of the CDR3 is 16 residues. Germline CDR1 reads SGDLS; CDR2 reads YYNGEE. The CDR3 DNA sequence: TGTGCCAGCAGCGTAGCGGGACAGGGTCCTTTTTCGGCCCTCCACTTT. This codes for CASSVAGQGPFSALHF.

The rearrangement links TRBV27 to TRBJ1-5, with D hard to call. From germline, CDR1 is MNHEY and CDR2 SMNVEV (reference sequence). The CDR3 has 15 amino acids. Trimming cost V 5 bases and J 0 bases, with 11 bases left between them. The CDR3 sequence: CASSPYRDSNQPQHF. The CDR3, as DNA: TGTGCCAGCAGTCCCTATCGCGATAGCAATCAGCCCCAGCATTTT.

The chain carries TRBV5-4 and TRBJ2-3; 9 nucleotides align to TRBD2. The V segment lost 6 bases and the J segment 4 bases; nucleotides outside the gene matches: 6. CDR3 length: 14 residues. Germline values: CDR1 SGHNT, CDR2 YYREEE (reference sequence). In DNA form, the CDR3 reads TGTGCCAGCACCCCGGGACTAGCCTCAGATACGCAGTATTTT. It specifies CASTPGLASDTQYF.

The DNA for the CDR3 is TGCGCCAGCAAGACAGAGCGCGGGGGAAAGGGGCCAGAAATCTATGGCTACACCTTC. Residues: CASKTERGGKGPEIYGYTF. The rearrangement joins TRBV23-1 to TRBJ1-2, with a possible D match to TRBD1 (5 bases). TRBV23-1 is an ORF for which the function is uncertain. This CDR3 contains 19 residues. The V gene lost 7 bases and the J gene lost 4 bases, with 31 bases spanning the gap.

The chain combines TRBV6-4 with TRBJ2-3; no definite D call. Germline loops: CDR1 MRHNA, CDR2 SNTAGT. The CDR3 spans 13 residues. The V end lost 10 bases, the J end lost 4 bases, and 15 bases lay between the germline ends. DNA for the CDR3: TGTGCCACCTTGGGCCAGGCCCCAGATACGCAGTATTTT. Translation: CATLGQAPDTQYF.

Only a few counts were recorded for this clone. The V gene is TRBV5-1, the J gene TRBJ1-6; D gene ambiguous. This CDR3 has 16 residues. With 4 bases removed from V and 0 bases from J, the gap between germline ends came to 11 bases. CDR1 and CDR2 from the germline V gene are SGHRS and YFSETQ. The CDR3 loop reads CASSLLLSSYNSPLHF. As DNA, the CDR3 is TGCGCCAGCAGCCTCCTTCTCAGCTCCTATAATTCACCCCTCCACTTT.

The CDR3 DNA reads TGTGCCAGCAGTTCCAAACGCGGTGAAGCTTTCTTT. Translating it yields CASSSKRGEAFF. The rearrangement uses TRBV27 and TRBJ1-1; D gene ambiguous. Germline CDR1 reads MNHEY; CDR2 reads SMNVEV (reference sequence). Trimming stripped 4 bases from V and 7 bases from J, with 10 bases between. The CDR3 has 12 residues.

About this clone: This sample also contains other DNA sequences that code for the same CDR3. CDR3 region: CASSVQNTEAFF. The DNA of the CDR3 is TGTGCCAGCAGTGTCCAGAACACTGAAGCTTTCTTT. The V call is TRBV2, the J call TRBJ1-1; D gene uncertain. V lost 4 bases and J 1 base, leaving 4 bases between the germline ends. CDR3 length equals 12 residues. Germline-derived CDR1 and CDR2 are SNHLY and FYNNEI.

The rearrangement uses TRBV3-1 (or the pseudogene TRBV3-2) and TRBJ1-6, with TRBD1 as a possible D gene (5 bases). The CDR3 has 13 residues. CDR1 is LGHDT, CDR2 YNNKEL, per germline (reference sequence). Trimming removed 2 bases from V and 9 bases from J, with 8 bases in between. This CDR3 is CASSQQGGSPLHF. The CDR3 region has the DNA TGTGCCAGCAGCCAACAGGGAGGTTCACCCCTCCACTTT.

The J gene is TRBJ2-2, the V gene TRBV5-1; TRBD2 is a possible D gene (5 bases). The CDR3 is 15 amino acids. Germline loops: CDR1 SGHRS, CDR2 YFSETQ. Deletions cut 4 bases from V and 3 bases from J, with 13 bases between. The CDR3 DNA reads as TGCGCCAGCAGCGCCGAGGGCACGTACACCGGGGAGCTGTTTTTT. Translation gives CASSAEGTYTGELFF.

The V and J genes are TRBV18 and TRBJ1-1; D may be TRBD1 (5 bases). There are 15 residues in the CDR3. From germline, CDR1 is KGHSH and CDR2 LQKENI. V was trimmed by 4 bases and J by 0 bases, leaving 12 bases between them. The CDR3 nucleotides are TGTGCCAGCTCACTGCGGGACTCGATGAACACTGAAGCTTTCTTT. Residues: CASSLRDSMNTEAFF.

The sample holds one count of this clone. The chain joins TRBV2 to TRBJ2-5, with TRBD2 matching over 15 bases. Germline loops: CDR1 SNHLY, CDR2 FYNNEI. CDR3 length: 15 residues. Germline trimming cut 6 bases from V and 5 bases from J; bases unmatched to any gene: 4. The CDR3 sequence: CASSDGTSGGETQYF. The CDR3 region has the DNA TGTGCCAGCAGCGACGGGACTAGCGGGGGGGAGACCCAGTACTTC. Full variable domain (rest looked up from reference TRBV2 and TRBJ2-5): EPEVTQTPSHQVTQMGQEVILRCVPISNHLYFYWYRQILGQKVEFLVSFYNNEISEKSEIFDDQFSVERPDGSNFTLKIRSTKLEDSAMYFCASSDGTSGGETQYFGPGTRLLVL.

The CDR3 sequence is CATSAPSGVPGELFF. CDR3 DNA: TGTGCCACCAGTGCCCCAAGCGGGGTCCCCGGGGAGCTGTTTTTT. The chain carries TRBV24-1 and TRBJ2-2; the match to TRBD2 covers 7 bases. The V gene's germline CDR1 is KGHDR and CDR2 SFDVKD. With V trimmed by 5 bases and J by 6 bases, 8 bases remained unmatched. The CDR3 contains 15 residues.

The chain has TRBV7-9 and TRBJ2-1; D remains unclear. The CDR3 covers 16 residues. Germline CDR1 is SEHNR and CDR2 is FQNEAQ (reference sequence). V lost 0 bases, J lost 2 bases, and 11 bases lay in between. The CDR3 reads CASSLARPVTYNEQFF. In DNA form, the CDR3 reads TGTGCCAGCAGCTTAGCGCGGCCGGTAACCTACAATGAGCAGTTCTTC.

This chain links TRBV6-1 with TRBJ1-2; TRBD1 agrees at 7 bases. Germline-derived CDR1 and CDR2 are MNHNS and SASEGT. The CDR3 totals 13 residues. V shed 5 bases and J 4 bases; nucleotides not matched to a gene: 4. The CDR3 loop reads CASSHRGAYGYTF. For the CDR3, the DNA is TGTGCCAGCAGTCACAGGGGAGCCTATGGCTACACCTTC.

V usage is TRBV5-4 and J usage is TRBJ1-2; D is unresolved. Germline V gene sequence: CDR1 SGHNT, CDR2 YYREEE (reference sequence). V lost 4 bases and J 2 bases, leaving 15 bases between the germline ends. This CDR3 spans 15 amino acids. The CDR3 DNA follows: TGTGCCAGCAGCCGGGTCGGGCAGCGGAACTATGGCTACACCTTC. The encoded protein is CASSRVGQRNYGYTF.

The gene calls are TRBV2 and TRBJ2-3, with D maybe TRBD1 (6 bases). CDR3 length: 13 residues. Trimming stripped 1 base from V and 14 bases from J, with 16 bases between. In germline, CDR1 is SNHLY, CDR2 FYNNEI. CDR3 in DNA: TGTGCCAGCAGTGAAGACCCAGGGGAAGAGAGGTATTTT. As protein: CASSEDPGEERYF.